Listed here are 21 T cell receptor beta chains from one sample, sequenced in a study of cytomegalovirus exposure and HLA in healthy donors. 13 Jbeta primers and 60 Vbeta primers were used for the PCR. Using immunoSEQ multiplex PCR, the repertoire was profiled, and TCRdb retains in-frame clones only, with some absent. The table records under 85,000 clones, under 85% of them present only once. The sequencing input was PBMCs. These receptors originate from a woman in her forties in good health and CMV-seropositive.

The rearrangement joins TRBV6-1 to TRBJ2-2; D might be TRBD1 (5 bases). CDR1 is MNHNS and CDR2 is SASEGT in the germline V gene. Trimming cost V 6 bases and J 0 bases, with 11 bases left between them. There are 15 residues in the CDR3. DNA for the CDR3: TGTGCCAGCAGGTCGGCAGGGTCGAACACCGGGGAGCTGTTTTTT. The encoded protein is CASRSAGSNTGELFF.

The chain recombines TRBV4-1 with TRBJ2-1, with TRBD1 as a possible D gene (5 bases). Looked up from germline, CDR1 is MGHRA and CDR2 is YSYEKL. CDR3 size: 14 residues. Trimming removed 1 base from V and 9 bases from J, with 13 bases in between. CDR3 in DNA: TGCGCCAGCAGCCAAGTCCAGGGTTTCGGTGAGCAGTTCTTC. Residues: CASSQVQGFGEQFF.

The chain recombines TRBV30 with TRBJ1-3; D gene unclear. There are 14 residues in the CDR3. Deletions cut 3 bases from V and 0 bases from J, with 9 bases between. Germline lookup yields CDR1 GTSNPN and CDR2 SVGIG (reference sequence). The CDR3, as DNA: TGTGCCTGGAGCCGCGGGGACTCTGGAAACACCATATATTTT. Translated, it gives CAWSRGDSGNTIYF.

CDR3 coding DNA: TGTGCCAGCAGCTTAGCAAGGGGTACTGAAGCTTTCTTT. Its protein product is CASSLARGTEAFF. The V gene is TRBV7-2, the J gene TRBJ1-1; tentatively, D is TRBD1 (5 bases). The CDR3 has 13 amino acids. CDR1 is SGHTA, CDR2 FQGNSA, per germline. The germline V and J ends were trimmed by 0 bases and 5 bases, with 7 bases remaining between them.

The V call is TRBV28, the J call TRBJ2-1, with 14 bases fitting TRBD2. CDR3 length: 17 residues. Germline V gene sequence: CDR1 MDHEN, CDR2 SYDVKM. V lost 5 bases to trimming and J lost 8 bases; unmatched junction nucleotides: 11. In DNA form, the CDR3 reads TGTGCCAGCAGTCTACCCGGGACTAGCGGGAGATTAGATGAGCAGTTCTTC. This sequence encodes CASSLPGTSGRLDEQFF.

V and J are TRBV6-5 and TRBJ2-3; 8 nucleotides match TRBD2. The CDR3 has 16 amino acids. Germline CDR1 and CDR2: MNHEY and SVGAGI. J was trimmed by 6 bases and V by 2 bases; bases with no gene match: 10. The CDR3 sequence is CASSYGSGGRTDTQYF. Here the CDR3 DNA reads TGTGCCAGCAGTTACGGGTCTGGCGGGAGGACGGATACGCAGTATTTT.

The chain uses TRBV6-5 and TRBJ1-6, with a tentative D call TRBD1 (6 bases). The CDR3 has 14 residues. CDR1 is MNHEY, CDR2 SVGAGI, per germline. The V end lost 7 bases, the J end lost 7 bases, and 14 bases lay between the germline ends. CDR3 coding DNA: TGTGCCAGCACCTCAGGGGAGGGGAATTCACCCCTCCACTTT. It translates to CASTSGEGNSPLHF.

The chain combines TRBV6-6 with TRBJ1-3; 7 nucleotides align to TRBD1. This CDR3 comprises 15 residues. Looked up from germline, CDR1 is MNHNY and CDR2 is SVGAGI (reference sequence). Germline trimming cut 4 bases from V and 0 bases from J; bases unmatched to any gene: 3. The CDR3 here is CASSFPGGSGNTIYF. In DNA, the CDR3 is TGTGCCAGCAGTTTTCCAGGGGGCTCTGGAAACACCATATATTTT.

This chain uses TRBV5-1 with TRBJ2-2; 9 bases are shared with TRBD1. CDR1 and CDR2 (germline): SGHRS, YFSETQ. The CDR3 has 18 residues. With V trimmed by 2 bases and J by 0 bases, 8 bases remained unmatched. The CDR3 sequence: CASSLGFGTGTNTGELFF. The CDR3 nucleotides read TGCGCCAGCAGCTTAGGTTTCGGGACAGGGACGAACACCGGGGAGCTGTTTTTT. Full variable domain (outside the CDR3, taken from reference TRBV5-1 and TRBJ2-2): KAGVTQTPRYLIKTRGQQVTLSCSPISGHRSVSWYQQTPGQGLQFLFEYFSETQRNKGNFPGRFSGRQFSNSRSEMNVSTLELGDSALYLCASSLGFGTGTNTGELFFGEGSRLTVL.

The chain combines TRBV11-2 with TRBJ2-5; D is perhaps TRBD2 (6 bases). The CDR3 length is 11 residues. Germline CDR1 and CDR2: SGHAT and FQNNGV. V was shortened by 3 bases and J by 7 bases, with 6 bases between the two germline ends. CDR3 DNA: TGTGCCAGCAGCTTGGGGGGGACCCAGTACTTC. Its protein product is CASSLGGTQYF.

This chain uses TRBV9 with TRBJ2-3; TRBD1 is a possible D gene (5 bases). CDR1 is SGDLS, CDR2 YYNGEE, per germline. V dropped 3 bases and J dropped 5 bases, with 10 bases sitting between them. There are 13 residues in the CDR3. CDR3 protein: CASSEQAIDTQYF. DNA of the CDR3: TGTGCCAGCAGCGAACAGGCGATAGATACGCAGTATTTT. The complete variable domain, with remaining parts taken from reference TRBV9 and TRBJ2-3, reads DSGVTQTPKHLITATGQRVTLRCSPRSGDLSVYWYQQSLDQGLQFLIQYYNGEERAKGNILERFSAQQFPDLHSELNLSSLELGDSALYFCASSEQAIDTQYFGPGTRLTVL.

The chain combines TRBV7-9 with TRBJ1-3; D uncertain. The germline V gene has CDR1 SEHNR and CDR2 FQNEAQ (reference sequence). Trimming left V 1 base short and J 2 bases short, with 3 bases between. CDR3 length equals 13 residues. CDR3 region: CASSLDTGNTIYF. In DNA form, the CDR3 reads TGTGCCAGCAGCTTAGACACTGGAAACACCATATATTTT. The variable domain in full, with the rest retrieved from reference TRBV7-9 and TRBJ1-3, is DTGVSQNPRHKITKRGQNVTFRCDPISEHNRLYWYRQTLGQGPEFLTYFQNEAQLEKSRLLSDRFSAERPKGSFSTLEIQRTEQGDSAMYLCASSLDTGNTIYFGEGSWLTVV.

The J gene is TRBJ2-7, the V gene TRBV29-1, with TRBD1 matching over 7 bases. This CDR3 region has 15 residues. V dropped 0 bases and J dropped 0; count of bases not matched to a gene: 5. CDR1 and CDR2 (germline): SQVTM, ANQGSEA. CDR3 sequence: CSVEEGDRSSYEQYF. The CDR3 region has the DNA TGCAGCGTTGAAGAGGGGGACAGAAGCTCCTACGAGCAGTACTTC.

The V call is TRBV18, the J call TRBJ1-6; D is unclear. The germline V gene has CDR1 KGHSH and CDR2 LQKENI. CDR3 length: 16 residues. V was clipped by 3 bases and J by 9 bases, with 18 bases between them. CDR3 nucleotide sequence: TGTGCCAGCTCACCGAAGTCACAAGGGAGTAGTTCACCCCTCCACTTT. This encodes CASSPKSQGSSSPLHF.

V gene TRBV7-9 combines with J gene TRBJ2-1; perhaps TRBD2 as D (5 bases). The CDR3 covers 15 residues. The V gene lost 0 bases and the J gene lost 8 bases, with 14 bases spanning the gap. Germline V gene sequence: CDR1 SEHNR, CDR2 FQNEAQ (reference sequence). Written as DNA, the CDR3 is TGTGCCAGCAGCTTAGCGTTGGGGTTCGGGGATGAGCAGTTCTTC. Translation gives CASSLALGFGDEQFF.

The rearrangement joins TRBV5-1 to TRBJ2-7; TRBD2 is a possible D gene (6 bases). V was pared by 2 bases and J by 6 bases, with 18 bases between. This CDR3 has 15 residues. Germline V CDR1 and CDR2: SGHRS, YFSETQ. For the CDR3, the DNA is TGCGCCAGCAGCTTTTCTACTAGCTCTCCGGCCGAGCAGTACTTC. Translating it yields CASSFSTSSPAEQYF.

The chain has TRBV5-1 and TRBJ1-5; TRBD1 matches at 8 bases. The germline V gene encodes CDR1 SGHRS and CDR2 YFSETQ. The CDR3 runs to 15 residues. J gave up 7 bases and V 3 bases, and 9 bases lay outside the gene matches. CDR3 bases: TGCGCCAGCAGCTACGGGACAGGCCCTGAGCAGCCCCAGCATTTT. It yields the protein CASSYGTGPEQPQHF.

This clone was counted only a few times. This chain uses TRBV6-6 with TRBJ2-2; D perhaps matches TRBD2 (6 bases). The CDR3 extends over 16 amino acids. With 2 bases removed from V and 6 bases from J, the gap between germline ends came to 16 bases. The germline V gene has CDR1 MNHNY and CDR2 SVGAGI (reference sequence). CDR3 sequence: CASSYTTGTSAGELFF. CDR3 DNA: TGTGCCAGCAGTTACACAACCGGGACTTCCGCCGGGGAGCTGTTTTTT.

The chain joins TRBV5-1 to TRBJ1-5, with 9 bases matching TRBD1. The CDR3 runs 15 residues. Unmatched junction bases numbered 8, after V lost 5 bases and J lost 5 bases. Germline V gene data show CDR1 as SGHRS and CDR2 as YFSETQ. This chain's CDR3 is CASSSGTGSYQPQHF. The CDR3 DNA sequence: TGCGCCAGCAGTTCCGGGACAGGGTCGTATCAGCCCCAGCATTTT.

The V and J genes are TRBV5-1 and TRBJ2-3, with D possibly matching TRBD2 (6 bases). CDR1 and CDR2 from the germline V gene are SGHRS and YFSETQ. This CDR3 is 15 amino acids long. The ends were cut back, 5 bases at V and 1 base at J, with 14 bases in the middle. The DNA for the CDR3 is TGCGCCAGCAGTCCCTTGGGCGGGGGCACAGATACGCAGTATTTT. It yields the protein CASSPLGGGTDTQYF. The variable domain in full, with the rest retrieved from reference TRBV5-1 and TRBJ2-3, is KAGVTQTPRYLIKTRGQQVTLSCSPISGHRSVSWYQQTPGQGLQFLFEYFSETQRNKGNFPGRFSGRQFSNSRSEMNVSTLELGDSALYLCASSPLGGGTDTQYFGPGTRLTVL.

This clone was found once. The V call is TRBV19, the J call TRBJ2-3; possible D gene TRBD2, 7 bases. In germline, CDR1 is LNHDA, CDR2 SQIVND (reference sequence). This CDR3 comprises 17 residues. Trimming cost V 1 base and J 2 bases, with 16 bases left between them. As DNA, the CDR3 is TGTGCCAGTAGTATAGGAGGGGGGGTAGGTGACACAGATACGCAGTATTTT. Encoded protein: CASSIGGGVGDTDTQYF.